These 23 T cell receptor beta chains were sequenced from one sample in a study of monozygotic twins with inflammatory bowel disease. With the 5' RACE reads reprocessed, TCRdb shows one record per CDR3 protein and no DNA. The sample yields approximately 400,000 distinct CDR3 sequences, of which the top ten take up around 2.4%. The sample taken for sequencing was blood. The receptors come from a human donor with ulcerative colitis or Crohn's disease, or a healthy co-twin of an affected twin (not recorded which).

The J gene is TRBJ2-7, the V gene TRBV28; TCRdb outputs TRBD1, but without DNA this stays unchecked. CDR1 MDHEN and CDR2 SYDVKM come from the germline V gene. This CDR3 contains 15 residues. The CDR3 loop is CASSHGWDTAYEQYF.

The rearrangement joins TRBV28 to TRBJ2-1. The CDR3 has 16 amino acids. Germline V CDR1 and CDR2: MDHEN, SYDVKM. The CDR3 reads CASTPMGRLLRNEQFF.

This chain's CDR3 is CSARGLAQETQYF. The J gene is TRBJ2-5, the V gene TRBV20-1; TCRdb outputs TRBD2, but without DNA this stays unchecked. The CDR3 consists of 13 residues. The V gene's germline CDR1 is DFQATT and CDR2 SNEGSKA (reference sequence).

The chain employs TRBV12-3 or TRBV12-4 and TRBJ2-2. CDR3 length: 12 amino acids. The CDR3 sequence is CASRIYSGELFF.

The gene calls are TRBV12-2 and TRBJ2-3; TCRdb proposes TRBD1, but this gene call is untestable without DNA. TRBV12-2 is a pseudogene locus. The CDR3 spans 16 residues. CDR3 loop: CASRSPPKRPKDTQYF.

The chain uses TRBV12-3 or TRBV12-4 and TRBJ1-1; without DNA, the TCRdb call of TRBD1 cannot be checked. The CDR3 loop spans 14 amino acids. CDR3 residues: CASNEDRGNTEAFF.

The V and J genes are TRBV11-1 and TRBJ1-1; without DNA, the TCRdb call of TRBD1 cannot be checked. The CDR3 contains 18 residues. CDR1 and CDR2 from the germline V gene are SGHAT and FQDESV (reference sequence). This CDR3 is CASSPRPGGGAKFVDAFF.

The rearrangement joins TRBV5-4 to TRBJ2-1. The CDR3 spans 12 residues. The germline V gene has CDR1 SGHNT and CDR2 YYREEE (reference sequence). The chain's CDR3 is CASSFTREEQFF.

The gene calls are TRBV20-1 and TRBJ1-4; TCRdb picks TRBD1, but there is no DNA to check that call. Germline-derived CDR1 and CDR2 are DFQATT and SNEGSKA (reference sequence). CDR3 length equals 15 residues. The CDR3 reads CSAKGGQPTNEKLFF.

The CDR3 reads CASSFYRTDTQYF. The rearrangement uses TRBV5-6 and TRBJ2-3. The germline V gene has CDR1 SGHDT and CDR2 YYEEEE. This CDR3 has 13 amino acids.

The chain employs TRBV6-2 or TRBV6-3 and TRBJ2-7; TCRdb's D gene call, TRBD1, goes unchecked for lack of DNA. The CDR3 covers 15 residues. Germline loops: CDR1 MNHEY, CDR2 SVGEGT. This CDR3 is CASSRADRGAYEQYF.

The chain combines TRBV25-1 with TRBJ2-7; checking the TCRdb D call of TRBD1 is not possible without DNA. The germline V gene encodes CDR1 MGHDK and CDR2 SYGVNS. The CDR3 extends over 13 amino acids. The CDR3: CASSGTGRYEQYF.

This chain joins TRBV7-9 and TRBJ2-3. The CDR3 spans 14 residues. Germline-derived CDR1 and CDR2 are SEHNR and FQNEAQ (reference sequence). The CDR3: CASSVSVGTDTQYF.

V and J are TRBV28 and TRBJ2-5; the D call from TCRdb, TRBD2, cannot be confirmed without DNA. The length of the CDR3 is 16 residues. CDR1 and CDR2 from the germline V gene are MDHEN and SYDVKM. The CDR3 sequence: CASSPAAATRAETQYF.

The chain links TRBV18 to TRBJ2-5; TCRdb's D call, TRBD1, is unchecked because there is no DNA. Germline CDR1 reads KGHSH; CDR2 reads LQKENI. The CDR3 runs 13 residues. This CDR3 is CASSPPPGETQYF. Combining the CDR3 with reference TRBV18 and TRBJ2-5 gives the whole variable domain NAGVMQNPRHLVRRRGQEARLRCSPMKGHSHVYWYRQLPEEGLKFMVYLQKENIIDESGMPKERFSAEFPKEGPSILRIQQVVRGDSAAYFCASSPPPGETQYFGPGTRLLVL.

The chain carries TRBV20-1 and TRBJ2-6; TCRdb outputs TRBD1, but without DNA this stays unchecked. CDR1 DFQATT and CDR2 SNEGSKA come from the germline V gene (reference sequence). This CDR3 has 18 residues. CDR3 region: CSARGRQASPSGANVLTF.

V gene TRBV12-3 or TRBV12-4 combines with J gene TRBJ2-7; the D call of TRBD1 rests on TCRdb alone, since no DNA is present to check it. This CDR3 spans 17 amino acids. CDR3 sequence reads: CASSRRQRGTSSYEQYF.

This chain links TRBV14 with TRBJ2-1. Germline CDR1 reads SGHDN; CDR2 reads FVKESK. This CDR3 spans 17 amino acids. The CDR3 here is CASSQDLRMSSYNEQFF.

The chain combines TRBV20-1 with TRBJ1-5; with no DNA, the TCRdb D assignment of TRBD1 cannot be verified. Germline CDR1 reads DFQATT; CDR2 reads SNEGSKA (reference sequence). This CDR3 has 14 residues. The CDR3 here is CSATLTGNNQPQHF.

The chain combines TRBV24-1 with TRBJ2-1; TCRdb proposes TRBD2, but this gene call is untestable without DNA. The V gene's germline CDR1 is KGHDR and CDR2 SFDVKD. The CDR3 loop spans 16 amino acids. The CDR3 reads CATSDTGTSSYNEQFF.

The rearrangement uses TRBV5-1 and TRBJ2-1; TCRdb picks TRBD1, but there is no DNA to check that call. The germline CDR1 and CDR2 sequences are SGHRS and YFSETQ. The CDR3 consists of 12 residues. The CDR3 here is CASSLGGTEQFF.

Here the CDR3 reads CSVEGGGPDGYTF. The gene calls are TRBV29-1 and TRBJ1-2; TCRdb's D call, TRBD1, is unchecked because there is no DNA. This CDR3 is 13 amino acids long. CDR1 is SQVTM and CDR2 is ANQGSEA in the germline V gene. Drawing the rest from reference TRBV29-1 and TRBJ1-2, the complete variable domain is SAVISQKPSRDICQRGTSLTIQCQVDSQVTMMFWYRQQPGQSLTLIATANQGSEATYESGFVIDKFPISRPNLTFSTLTVSNMSPEDSSIYLCSVEGGGPDGYTFGSGTRLTVV.

The chain's CDR3 is CASSLFSGRAVETQYF. The chain recombines TRBV28 with TRBJ2-5; TCRdb's D call, TRBD2, is unchecked because there is no DNA. The CDR3 loop spans 16 amino acids. Germline values: CDR1 MDHEN, CDR2 SYDVKM. The entire variable domain, with the rest obtained from reference TRBV28 and TRBJ2-5, is as follows: DVKVTQSSRYLVKRTGEKVFLECVQDMDHENMFWYRQDPGLGLRLIYFSYDVKMKEKGDIPEGYSVSREKKERFSLILESASTNQTSMYLCASSLFSGRAVETQYFGPGTRLLVL.